This section outlines one T cell receptor beta chain sequence together with its context. As handled by the study authors: The assay estimated nucleated cells by amplifying reference gene primers. Using immunoSEQ multiplex PCR, the repertoire was profiled, and TCRdb retains in-frame clones only, with some absent. The V and J calls and clone size are taken from that table; D and trimming were inferred from the DNA. The sample records 70,000 to 90,000 clones, roughly 79% being singletons. This CDR3 contains 15 residues. With 3 bases clipped from V and 4 bases from J, the junction kept 5 bases outside the gene matches. Germline V lookup: CDR1 SGDLS, CDR2 YYNGEE. These data originate in a study of blood T cell repertoires in COVID-19. Background on the study: Spain, Italy and the United States supplied samples that represented acute and convalescent COVID-19. PBMCs, B-cell-depleted T cells, or T cells provided the cDNA or gDNA that made up the material.

The V and J genes are TRBV9 and TRBJ1-4; 8 bases map to TRBD1. The receptor was derived from a human donor in a cohort sampled during active COVID-19. Sequenced input: peripheral blood. The CDR3 is CASSERTGYNEKLFF. The CDR3 bases are TGTGCCAGCAGCGAGAGGACAGGGTATAATGAAAAACTGTTTTTT. Supplemented by reference TRBV9 and TRBJ1-4, the full variable domain reads DSGVTQTPKHLITATGQRVTLRCSPRSGDLSVYWYQQSLDQGLQFLIQYYNGEERAKGNILERFSAQQFPDLHSELNLSSLELGDSALYFCASSERTGYNEKLFFGSGTQLSVL.